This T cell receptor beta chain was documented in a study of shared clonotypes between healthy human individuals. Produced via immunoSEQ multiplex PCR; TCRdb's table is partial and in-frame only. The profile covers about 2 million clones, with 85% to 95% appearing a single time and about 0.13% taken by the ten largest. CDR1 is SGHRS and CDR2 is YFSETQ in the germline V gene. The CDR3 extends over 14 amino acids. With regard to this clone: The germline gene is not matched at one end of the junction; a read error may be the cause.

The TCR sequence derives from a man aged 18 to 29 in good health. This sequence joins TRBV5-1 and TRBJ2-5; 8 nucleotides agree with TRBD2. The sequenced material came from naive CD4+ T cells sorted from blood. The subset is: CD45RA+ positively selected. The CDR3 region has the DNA TGCGCCAGCAGCGTACGGGGGGGACAAGGGACCCAGTACTTC. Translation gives CASSVRGGQGTQYF.